The source of this TCR beta chain is a study of cytomegalovirus exposure and HLA in healthy donors. Germline assignment: CDR1 MGHRA and CDR2 YSYEKL. The J segment lost 1 base and the V segment lost 2 bases, leaving 6 bases of the junction unmatched. The CDR3 runs to 16 residues. This clone was seen once. Using immunoSEQ multiplex PCR, the repertoire was profiled, and TCRdb retains in-frame clones only, with some absent. Found here are 100,000 to 150,000 clones, around 90% of them singletons; the top ten hold about 2%. This clonotype was obtained from a woman younger than 35 in good health and CMV-seronegative. Sequencing used PBMCs. J is TRBJ2-7 and V is TRBV4-1; 9 bases align to TRBD1. The CDR3 sequence is CASSQLRGQGSYEQYF. The DNA for the CDR3 is TGCGCCAGCAGCCAACTTAGGGGACAGGGTTCCTACGAGCAGTACTTC.